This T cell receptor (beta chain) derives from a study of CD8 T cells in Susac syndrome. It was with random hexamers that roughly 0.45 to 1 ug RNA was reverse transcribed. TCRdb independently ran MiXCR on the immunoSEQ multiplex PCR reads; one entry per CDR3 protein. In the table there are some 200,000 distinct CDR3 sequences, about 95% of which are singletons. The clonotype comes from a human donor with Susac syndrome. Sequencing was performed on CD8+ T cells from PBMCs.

The CDR3 protein is CASSPPREGPVNEQFF. The DNA for the CDR3 is TGTGCCAGCAGCCCTCCCCGGGAGGGCCCGGTCAATGAGCAGTTCTTC. This chain links TRBV9 with TRBJ2-1; 8 nucleotides line up with TRBD2. After removal of 4 bases from V and 6 bases from J, the junction contained 12 bases not matched to a gene. This CDR3 region has 16 residues. CDR1 and CDR2 (germline): SGDLS, YYNGEE.